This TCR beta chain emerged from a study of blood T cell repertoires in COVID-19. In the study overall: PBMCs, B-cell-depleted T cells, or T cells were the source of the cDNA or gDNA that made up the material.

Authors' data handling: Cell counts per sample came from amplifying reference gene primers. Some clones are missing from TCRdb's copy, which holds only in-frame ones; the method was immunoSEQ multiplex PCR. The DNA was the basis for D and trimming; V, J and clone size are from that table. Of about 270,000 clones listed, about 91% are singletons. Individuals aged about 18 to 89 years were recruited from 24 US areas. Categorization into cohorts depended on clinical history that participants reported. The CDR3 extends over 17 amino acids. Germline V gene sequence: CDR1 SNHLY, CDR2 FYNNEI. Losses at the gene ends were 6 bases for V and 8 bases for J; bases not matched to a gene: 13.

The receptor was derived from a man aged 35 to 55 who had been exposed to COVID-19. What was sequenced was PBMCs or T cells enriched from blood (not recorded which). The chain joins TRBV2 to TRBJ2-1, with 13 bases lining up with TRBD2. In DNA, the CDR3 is TGTGCCAGCAGGACCTACCGGACTAGCGGGAGATATTATGAGCAGTTCTTC. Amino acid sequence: CASRTYRTSGRYYEQFF.